The 21 T cell receptor beta chains reported below all come from one sample, sequenced in a study of T cells expressing NK-cell markers. TCRdb reprocessed the 5' RACE reads, keeping one entry per CDR3 protein, no DNA. Recorded for this sample: over 150,000 distinct CDR3 sequences. Sequenced: blood T cells: a sorted CD56 or NKG2C T cell subset, CD4+ or CD8+ T cells, or bulk PBMC T cells (not recorded which). The receptors shown here come from a man aged 18 to 69 in good health.

The rearrangement uses TRBV30 and TRBJ2-5; the TCRdb D gene call, TRBD1, has no DNA to confirm it. Germline lookup yields CDR1 GTSNPN and CDR2 SVGIG (reference sequence). There are 14 residues in the CDR3. The CDR3 loop reads CAWSWDSQTETQYF. Supplemented by reference TRBV30 and TRBJ2-5, the full variable domain reads SQTIHQWPATLVQPVGSPLSLECTVEGTSNPNLYWYRQAAGRGLQLLFYSVGIGQISSEVPQNLSASRPQDRQFILSSKKLLLSDSGFYLCAWSWDSQTETQYFGPGTRLLVL.

The rearrangement links TRBV28 to TRBJ2-7. CDR1 is MDHEN and CDR2 is SYDVKM in the germline V gene. The CDR3 length is 11 residues. CDR3 in amino acids: CASRTAYEQYF.

V gene TRBV18 combines with J gene TRBJ1-2; as DNA is missing, the TRBD1 call by TCRdb cannot be tested. Germline CDR1 and CDR2: KGHSH and LQKENI. The CDR3 extends over 14 amino acids. The CDR3 sequence: CATNGTGGNYGYTF.

This chain uses TRBV27 with TRBJ2-3; lacking DNA, the TRBD2 call made by TCRdb goes unchecked. This CDR3 has 16 residues. Germline V gene lookup returns CDR1 MNHEY and CDR2 SMNVEV (reference sequence). CDR3 amino acids: CASSFLAGGLTDTQYF.

This sequence joins TRBV12-3 or TRBV12-4 and TRBJ2-2; there is no DNA to check the TCRdb D call of TRBD2. CDR3 size: 14 residues. CDR3 protein: CASSPWRGTGELFF.

This clonotype is deemed medium-sized by its frequency. The V and J genes are TRBV20-1 and TRBJ2-1; TCRdb names TRBD1, which stays unverified in the absence of DNA. This CDR3 contains 14 residues. CDR1 and CDR2 from the germline V gene are DFQATT and SNEGSKA (reference sequence). CDR3 loop: CSARDGGGYNEQFF.

The chain links TRBV25-1 to TRBJ1-1; the TCRdb call, TRBD1, lacks DNA for checking. The length of the CDR3 is 13 residues. Germline lookup yields CDR1 MGHDK and CDR2 SYGVNS. CDR3: CASSEQGYTEAFF.

This chain joins TRBV4-1 and TRBJ2-1; TCRdb designates TRBD1, a call that cannot be tested without DNA. This CDR3 spans 14 amino acids. In germline, CDR1 is MGHRA, CDR2 YSYEKL. CDR3 sequence reads: CASSHPGPYNEQFF.

The chain links TRBV7-9 to TRBJ2-7; TCRdb names TRBD1, which stays unverified in the absence of DNA. CDR1 and CDR2 (germline): SEHNR, FQNEAQ (reference sequence). This CDR3 is 16 amino acids long. The CDR3 is CASSLALVTDPFRQYF.

The V gene is TRBV5-6, the J gene TRBJ2-1; there is no DNA to check the TCRdb D call of TRBD1. CDR1 is SGHDT and CDR2 is YYEEEE in the germline V gene. CDR3 size: 15 residues. The CDR3 sequence: CASSLAGRDGDEQFF.

The chain carries TRBV7-9 and TRBJ2-7; TCRdb's D gene call, TRBD1, goes unchecked for lack of DNA. CDR1 is SEHNR, CDR2 FQNEAQ, per germline (reference sequence). The CDR3 runs to 14 residues. This CDR3 reads CASSPPTGRNEQYF. Filled out from reference TRBV7-9 and TRBJ2-7, the complete variable domain reads DTGVSQNPRHKITKRGQNVTFRCDPISEHNRLYWYRQTLGQGPEFLTYFQNEAQLEKSRLLSDRFSAERPKGSFSTLEIQRTEQGDSAMYLCASSPPTGRNEQYFGPGTRLTVT.

The chain combines TRBV11-1 with TRBJ2-3; TCRdb gives TRBD1 as the D gene, but with no DNA this cannot be confirmed. The CDR3 spans 15 residues. Germline CDR1 is SGHAT and CDR2 is FQDESV (reference sequence). The CDR3 sequence: CASSGEGALTDTQYF. The full variable domain, in which reference TRBV11-1 and TRBJ2-3 provide the parts outside the CDR3, is EAEVAQSPRYKITEKSQAVAFWCDPISGHATLYWYRQILGQGPELLVQFQDESVVDDSQLPKDRFSAERLKGVDSTLKIQPAELGDSAMYLCASSGEGALTDTQYFGPGTRLTVL.

The gene calls are TRBV5-1 and TRBJ2-2. This CDR3 has 13 amino acids. Germline V lookup: CDR1 SGHRS, CDR2 YFSETQ. The chain's CDR3 is CASSLGYPGELFF.

This chain connects TRBV27 to TRBJ1-6. Germline CDR1 MNHEY, CDR2 SMNVEV (reference sequence). The CDR3 length is 14 residues. The chain's CDR3 is CASSLVGDGRSLHF.

The chain combines TRBV6-2 or TRBV6-3 with TRBJ2-3; TCRdb selects TRBD1, and the lack of DNA leaves this call unchecked. The germline V gene encodes CDR1 MNHEY and CDR2 SVGEGT. This CDR3 region has 16 residues. CDR3: CASSYNRDREADTQYF.

The chain joins TRBV5-1 to TRBJ2-7; TCRdb lists TRBD1, though no DNA is available to test this call. Germline CDR1 and CDR2: SGHRS and YFSETQ. The CDR3 runs 14 residues. This CDR3 is CASSSRQGGLEQYF.

The chain has TRBV9 and TRBJ1-1; TCRdb names TRBD1, which stays unverified in the absence of DNA. This CDR3 spans 16 amino acids. The V gene's germline CDR1 is SGDLS and CDR2 YYNGEE. This CDR3 is CASSVVLGEWNTEAFF.

The chain links TRBV29-1 to TRBJ2-1; the TCRdb D gene call, TRBD1, has no DNA to confirm it. Germline CDR1 and CDR2: SQVTM and ANQGSEA. CDR3 length: 13 residues. CDR3 in amino acids: CSVPEGVYNEQFF.

The chain's CDR3 is CARASGGWYEQYF. The V and J genes are TRBV12-3 or TRBV12-4 and TRBJ2-7; TCRdb lists TRBD2, though no DNA is available to test this call. The CDR3 runs to 13 residues.

This chain joins TRBV6-5 and TRBJ2-7. Germline V gene sequence: CDR1 MNHEY, CDR2 SVGAGI. This CDR3 is 14 amino acids long. CDR3 in amino acids: CASSYSPDSHEQYF.

This chain links TRBV3-1 with TRBJ2-3; no DNA is available, so the TRBD2 call from TCRdb remains unchecked. Germline CDR1 is LGHDT and CDR2 is YNNKEL (reference sequence). This CDR3 is 16 amino acids long. The CDR3 is CASSQDKGSGADTQYF.